The source of this TCR beta chain is a study of blood T cell repertoires in COVID-19. Study overall: The United States, Italy and Spain were the sources of the acute and convalescent COVID-19 samples. PBMCs, B-cell-depleted T cells, or T cells provided the cDNA or gDNA that made up the material.

This clone occurred a few times. As handled by the study authors: Reference gene primer amplification in the assay estimated nucleated cell counts. The repertoire was sequenced with immunoSEQ multiplex PCR; TCRdb's copy has only in-frame clones and lacks some. V, J and clone size are taken as reported in that table, and D and trimming were inferred from the DNA itself. There are around 26,000 clones in the sample; 80% to 95% occur only once, and about 2% lies in the top ten. This CDR3 region has 14 residues. The V gene's germline CDR1 is SEHNR and CDR2 FQNEAQ (reference sequence). Unmatched junction bases numbered 6, after V lost 4 bases and J lost 5 bases.

The chain links TRBV7-9 to TRBJ2-7, with 9 bases matching TRBD1. The source is a human donor in a cohort sampled during active COVID-19. The sample was peripheral blood. This CDR3 is CASSSGTGYDEQYF. CDR3 nucleotide sequence: TGTGCCAGCAGCTCCGGGACAGGGTATGACGAGCAGTACTTC.